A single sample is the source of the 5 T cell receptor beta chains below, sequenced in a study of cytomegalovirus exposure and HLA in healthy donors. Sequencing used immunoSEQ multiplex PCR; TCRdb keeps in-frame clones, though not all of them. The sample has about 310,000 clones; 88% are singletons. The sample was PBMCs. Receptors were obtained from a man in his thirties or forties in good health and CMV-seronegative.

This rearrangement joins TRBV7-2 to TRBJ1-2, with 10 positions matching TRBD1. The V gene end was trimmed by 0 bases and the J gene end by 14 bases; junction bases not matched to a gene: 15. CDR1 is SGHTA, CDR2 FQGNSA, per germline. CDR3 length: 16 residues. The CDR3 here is CASSLAPRGQGPVLTF. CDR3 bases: TGTGCCAGCAGCTTAGCCCCTAGGGGACAGGGGCCGGTCCTAACCTTC.

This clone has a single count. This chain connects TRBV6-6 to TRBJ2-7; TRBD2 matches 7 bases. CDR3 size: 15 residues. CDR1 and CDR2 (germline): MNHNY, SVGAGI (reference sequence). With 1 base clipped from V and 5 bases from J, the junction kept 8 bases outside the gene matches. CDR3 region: CASSYLTAGRNEQYF. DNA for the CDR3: TGTGCCAGCAGTTACTTGACAGCGGGGAGGAACGAGCAGTACTTC.

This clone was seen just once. Here the CDR3 DNA reads TGTGCCAGTAGTAGGGCTACGGCTAGCACAGATACGCAGTATTTT. It codes for CASSRATASTDTQYF. The rearrangement links TRBV19 to TRBJ2-3; D is unclear. The V gene's germline CDR1 is LNHDA and CDR2 SQIVND (reference sequence). Trimming left V 4 bases short and J 0 bases short, with 11 bases between. The CDR3 is 15 amino acids. Full variable domain (missing parts from reference TRBV19 and TRBJ2-3): DGGITQSPKYLFRKEGQNVTLSCEQNLNHDAMYWYRQDPGQGLRLIYYSQIVNDFQKGDIAEGYSVSREKKESFPLTVTSAQKNPTAFYLCASSRATASTDTQYFGPGTRLTVL.

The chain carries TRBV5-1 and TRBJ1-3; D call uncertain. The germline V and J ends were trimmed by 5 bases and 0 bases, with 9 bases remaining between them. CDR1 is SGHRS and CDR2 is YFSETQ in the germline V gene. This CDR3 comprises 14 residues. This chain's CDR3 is CASRSSGSGNTIYF. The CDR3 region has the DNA TGCGCCAGCAGATCCAGTGGCTCTGGAAACACCATATATTTT.

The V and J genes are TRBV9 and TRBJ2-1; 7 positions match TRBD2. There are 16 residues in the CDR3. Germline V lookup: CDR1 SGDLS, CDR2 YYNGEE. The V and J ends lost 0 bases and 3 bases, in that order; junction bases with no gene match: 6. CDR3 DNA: TGTGCCAGCAGCGTAGGGCTGGGGGGGAACTACAATGAGCAGTTCTTC. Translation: CASSVGLGGNYNEQFF.